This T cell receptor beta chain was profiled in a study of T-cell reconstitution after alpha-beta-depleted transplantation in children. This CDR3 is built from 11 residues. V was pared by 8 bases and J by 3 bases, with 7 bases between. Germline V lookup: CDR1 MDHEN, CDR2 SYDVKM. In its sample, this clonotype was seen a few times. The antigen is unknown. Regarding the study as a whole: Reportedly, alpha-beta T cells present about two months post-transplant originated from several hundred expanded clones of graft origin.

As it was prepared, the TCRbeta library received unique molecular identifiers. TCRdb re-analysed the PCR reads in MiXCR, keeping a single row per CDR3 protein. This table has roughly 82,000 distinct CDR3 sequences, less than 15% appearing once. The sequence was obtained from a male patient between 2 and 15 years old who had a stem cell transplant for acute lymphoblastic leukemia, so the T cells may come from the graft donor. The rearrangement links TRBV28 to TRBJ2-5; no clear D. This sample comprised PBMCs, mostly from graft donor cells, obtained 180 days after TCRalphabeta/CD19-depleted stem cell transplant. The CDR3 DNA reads TGTGCCAGCGCCACAGAAGAGACCCAGTACTTC. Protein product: CASATEETQYF.